This T cell receptor (beta chain) was sequenced in a study of early T cells in non-severe SARS-CoV-2 infection. This clonotype has at least ten counts. The V and J ends lost 3 bases and 9 bases respectively, with 18 bases between them. The CDR3 consists of 15 residues. The germline CDR1 and CDR2 sequences are LNHDA and SQIVND (reference sequence). Each CDR3 protein gets one entry after TCRdb re-called the 5' RACE reads with MiXCR. Found here are some 62,000 distinct CDR3 sequences, approximately 10% of them singletons; the top ten hold 1.2%. The sample consisted of whole blood. This receptor was obtained from an adult who was a healthcare worker with PCR-confirmed SARS-CoV-2 infection or an uninfected control (not recorded which). The chain joins TRBV19 to TRBJ2-1; D is uncertain. The CDR3, as DNA: TGTGCCAGTAGTATTTCGGGTTTTTCCCTTGGTGAGCAGTTCTTC. Translation gives CASSISGFSLGEQFF.